Listed below are T cell receptor beta chains from one sample, sequenced in a study of T cells in Graves' hyperthyroidism and ophthalmopathy. TCRdb used MiXCR to reprocess the multiplex PCR reads, holding one entry per CDR3 protein. This sample has fewer than 550,000 distinct CDR3 sequences, with about 24% found just once. Specimen: blood. The receptors were gathered from a woman in her twenties or thirties with Graves' ophthalmopathy. Each CDR3 is given with its conserved first and last residue. The D gene is left open where the match is weak. The size entry is marked missing in some rows and otherwise reads once, few, many or a size class.

v_call	clone_size	d_call	j_call	cdr3_nt	cdr3_aa
TRBV6-5	few	-	TRBJ2-5	TGTGCCAGCAGTTACGAAAGTGGCGAGGTTCAAGAGACCCAGTACTTC	CASSYESGEVQETQYF
TRBV12-3/TRBV12-4	-	-	TRBJ1-2	TGTGCCAGCAGTTTGAGTCAGTATGGCTACACCTTC	CASSLSQYGYTF
TRBV11-3	-	-	TRBJ2-7	TGTGCCAGCAGCTTTGCTGCGGGAAAAGGGTCGGAGCAGTACTTC	CASSFAAGKGSEQYF
TRBV6-1	few	-	TRBJ1-2	TGTGCCAGCAGAGATAGGGACGCCTATGGCTACACCTTC	CASRDRDAYGYTF
TRBV10-3	many	TRBD1	TRBJ2-7	TGTGCCATCAGTGAGGGAAGGATTGGACAGGTGACTGCGTCCTACGAGCAGTACTTC	CAISEGRIGQVTASYEQYF
TRBV30	once	-	TRBJ2-7	TGTGCCTTGGGCCGTTCGGGGATCTCCTACGAGCAGTACTTC	CALGRSGISYEQYF
TRBV2	few	TRBD1	TRBJ1-2	TGTGCCAGCAGGGGGGACAGGGTCCATGGCTACACCTTC	CASRGDRVHGYTF
TRBV2	-	-	TRBJ2-4	TGTGCCAGCAGTCCCATACTACTAGCCAAAAACATTCAGTACTTC	CASSPILLAKNIQYF
TRBV2	many	-	TRBJ1-1	TGTGCCAGCAGTGAAAGGACCTACTCGAACACTGAAGCTTTCTTT	CASSERTYSNTEAFF
TRBV12-3/TRBV12-4	many	-	TRBJ1-2	TGTGCCAGCAGTTTAACAGGCGAAGCGGGCTACACCTTC	CASSLTGEAGYTF
TRBV6-1	-	TRBD1	TRBJ1-2	TGTGCCAGCAGTGACGGAGGGACAGCTAACTATGGCTACACCTTC	CASSDGGTANYGYTF
TRBV6-1	-	TRBD1	TRBJ1-1	TGTGCCAGCACCGGGGACAGGATGAACACTGAAGCTTTCTTT	CASTGDRMNTEAFF
TRBV12-3/TRBV12-4	many	-	TRBJ1-2	TGTGCCAGCATCAATTTGCCAGGGACTCGGGGCTACACCTTC	CASINLPGTRGYTF
TRBV15	many	-	TRBJ2-7	TGTGCCACCAGCAGAGGGGAAACGGATAGGCAGTACGAGCAGTACTTC	CATSRGETDRQYEQYF
TRBV6-1	-	-	TRBJ2-2	TGTGCCAGCAGTCCCTGGGAACTAGGGGGGACCGGGGAGCTGTTTTTT	CASSPWELGGTGELFF
TRBV6-2/TRBV6-3	-	-	TRBJ2-7	TGTGCCAGCAGTTACTCGAGCTTTAGCGGCCCTAGCTCCTACGAGCAGTACTTC	CASSYSSFSGPSSYEQYF
TRBV29-1	many	-	TRBJ2-6	TGCAGCGCCACCCACAGGAACTCTGGGGCCAACGTCCTGACTTTC	CSATHRNSGANVLTF
TRBV7-2	-	-	TRBJ2-5	TGTGCCAGCAGCAGGTACCAAGAGACCCTGTACTTC	CASSRYQETLYF
TRBV2	many	-	TRBJ2-7	TGTGCCAGCAGTGTGAGGCAGGACTCCTACGAGCAGTACTTC	CASSVRQDSYEQYF
TRBV6-2/TRBV6-3	many	-	TRBJ2-4	TGTGCCAGCAGCTCCGACACCTCTGGAAACATTCAGTACTTC	CASSSDTSGNIQYF
TRBV7-9	-	-	TRBJ1-1	TGTGCCAGCACCCCTTATCACAGGTTTTCAGAAGCTTTCTTT	CASTPYHRFSEAFF
TRBV30	many	TRBD1	TRBJ1-1	TGTGCCTGGGCAACAGGGGGGAACACTGAAGCTTTCTTT	CAWATGGNTEAFF
TRBV7-9	few	-	TRBJ2-5	TGTGCCAGCAGCTCTATCACCGGGAAACAGCAAGAGACCCAGTACTTC	CASSSITGKQQETQYF
TRBV11-2	many	TRBD1	TRBJ2-3	TGTGCCAGCAGCAAAGGACAGGGGGCGTTTGTGGCGCAGTATTTT	CASSKGQGAFVAQYF
TRBV2	many	-	TRBJ1-2	TGTGCCAGCAGCGCTGACAGGAGAGATGGCTACACCTTC	CASSADRRDGYTF
TRBV6-1	-	-	TRBJ2-3	TGTGCCAGCAGACCCTTAGGGCGGGGAATTACAGATACGCAGTATTTT	CASRPLGRGITDTQYF
TRBV27	many	TRBD1	TRBJ2-2	TGTGCCAGCAGCCCGGACAGGGGGTTGTTCACCGGGGAGCTGTTTTTT	CASSPDRGLFTGELFF
TRBV11-2	few	-	TRBJ1-1	TGTGCCAGCAGCTTACGATCCGTCCAGGGCGAGGGAGCTTTCTTT	CASSLRSVQGEGAFF
TRBV4-1	many	-	TRBJ2-2	TGCGCCAGCAGCCAAGAGCCCCACCCGAACACCGGGGAGCTGTTTTTT	CASSQEPHPNTGELFF
TRBV6-5	many	-	TRBJ1-5	TGTGCCAGCAGTTACTCTCCCGACTATCAGCCCCAGCATTTT	CASSYSPDYQPQHF
TRBV12-3/TRBV12-4	-	-	TRBJ1-2	TGTGCCAGCACCCCGGATGCGGGGACGAAGGGCTACACCTTC	CASTPDAGTKGYTF
TRBV3-1	few	-	TRBJ2-2	TGTGCCAGCAGCCAGAGTGGTCGGGGCGCGAACACCGGGGAGCTGTTTTTT	CASSQSGRGANTGELFF
TRBV20-1	few	-	TRBJ1-5	TGCAGTGCTAGAGGAGGGAGGGGTCAGCCCCAGCATTTT	CSARGGRGQPQHF
TRBV7-9	many	-	TRBJ2-7	TGTGCCAGCAGCTTAGTCCCGCGGGAAGCCTACGAGCAGTACTTC	CASSLVPREAYEQYF
TRBV27	-	TRBD1	TRBJ1-6	TGTGCCAGCAGAATCGTCGGGACAGGGTGGAATTCACCCCTCCACTTT	CASRIVGTGWNSPLHF
TRBV15	once	-	TRBJ2-2	TGTGCCACCAGCAGAGTCTCCACATGGTTGGGCGGGGAGCTGTTTTTT	CATSRVSTWLGGELFF
TRBV20-1	many	-	TRBJ2-7	TGCAGTGCTAGAAGACCGAGCTCAGGGGATTACGAGCAGTACTTC	CSARRPSSGDYEQYF
TRBV12-3/TRBV12-4	-	-	TRBJ2-7	TGTGCCAGCAGCCCTAAGGCCCACGAGCAGTACTTC	CASSPKAHEQYF
TRBV7-3	many	-	TRBJ1-2	TGTGCCAGCAGCTTATCCAGGGATACGAACTATGGCTACACCTTC	CASSLSRDTNYGYTF
TRBV11-1	many	-	TRBJ1-2	TGTGCCAGCAGCTTAGAAGGTTTCCGGGGGTGGGATGGCTACACCTTC	CASSLEGFRGWDGYTF
TRBV19	-	TRBD1	TRBJ1-1	TGTGCCAGTAGGGACAGGGGGCAGCACACTGAAGCTTTCTTT	CASRDRGQHTEAFF
TRBV6-5	many	-	TRBJ2-5	TGTGCCAGCAGTTACGGGAACCTCCAAGAGACCCAGTACTTC	CASSYGNLQETQYF
TRBV30	-	-	TRBJ2-7	TGTGCCTGGAGTGGTCTAACCCCCTACGAGCAGTACTTC	CAWSGLTPYEQYF
TRBV12-3/TRBV12-4	once	-	TRBJ1-2	TGTGCCAGCAGCCCTCAGTGGAACTGGGGCTACACCTTC	CASSPQWNWGYTF
TRBV5-1	-	TRBD2	TRBJ2-5	TGCGCCAGCAGCATCAAGCGGGGGCAAGAGACCCAGTACTTC	CASSIKRGQETQYF
TRBV5-1	many	-	TRBJ2-7	TGCGCCAGCAGCTCAAAGGGTGGATTGACCTACGAGCAGTACTTC	CASSSKGGLTYEQYF
TRBV6-4	many	-	TRBJ2-2	TGTGCCAGCAGTGACTCAATAGCCGCGAACACCGGGGAGCTGTTTTTT	CASSDSIAANTGELFF
TRBV25-1	few	-	TRBJ2-5	TGTGCCAGCAGTGGACCGTTGCCGGGACATCCTCAAGAGACCCAGTACTTC	CASSGPLPGHPQETQYF
TRBV7-9	many	-	TRBJ1-2	TGTGCCAGCAGTCTCGGGGCTAACTATGGCTACACCTTC	CASSLGANYGYTF
TRBV10-1	-	-	TRBJ2-5	TGCGCCAGCAGTGACGGCAGCAGAAAGCAAGAGACCCAGTACTTC	CASSDGSRKQETQYF
TRBV28	few	TRBD2	TRBJ2-2	TGTGCCAGCAGTTCCCTCAGACTAGCGGGAGCGAACACCGGGGAGCTGTTTTTT	CASSSLRLAGANTGELFF
TRBV5-1	-	TRBD2	TRBJ2-2	TGCGCCAGCAGCTCCCGGGAGAGCGGGGGGAACACCGGGGAGCTGTTTTTT	CASSSRESGGNTGELFF
TRBV20-1	few	-	TRBJ2-3	TGCAGTGCTAGTTTCTGGGGGGTGGATAGCACAGATACGCAGTATTTT	CSASFWGVDSTDTQYF
TRBV14	many	-	TRBJ1-5	TGTGCCAGCAGCCAAGGCCCAATTCGTATCGACAATCAGCCCCAGCATTTT	CASSQGPIRIDNQPQHF
TRBV11-2	many	TRBD1	TRBJ1-2	TGTGCCAGCAGCTCCCGGGACAGGGCCCCTTTTTATGGCTACACCTTC	CASSSRDRAPFYGYTF
TRBV30	many	-	TRBJ2-5	TGTGCCTGGAGTGTCGTAGTCCAAGAGACCCAGTACTTC	CAWSVVVQETQYF
TRBV27	-	TRBD2	TRBJ2-7	TGTGCCAGCTCACCCCCCGGGACTAGCGGGGGGTCCTACGAGCAGTACTTC	CASSPPGTSGGSYEQYF